This T cell receptor beta chain derives from a study of T-cell memory formation after mild COVID-19. Study results and caveats: Prior to infection, memory already included some responding clones, suggesting cross-reactive memory joined. Contracting clones localized mainly to CM and EM when CD4+ and mainly to EMRA when CD8+. Clones contracting over day 15 to 85 were CD4/CD8 balanced, with later expanders leaning CD4+.

From the 5' RACE reads, TCRdb called clonotypes with MiXCR, one entry per CDR3 protein. The sample contains about 470,000 distinct CDR3 sequences, about 20% of which appear only once. CDR1 and CDR2 from the germline V gene are LGHDT and YNNKEL (reference sequence). CDR3 length equals 13 residues. V was shortened by 6 bases and J by 7 bases, with 15 bases between the two germline ends. This clonotype showed up just a few times. As yet, its antigen is unknown. This receptor was taken from an adult woman who had mild COVID-19 (a few samples of this study predate the infection). Cell type and time point are not known. V is TRBV3-1 and J is TRBJ1-1, with D perhaps matching TRBD1 (6 bases). Source material: PBMCs or a T cell subset sorted from them (not recorded which). The CDR3 here is CASSLGQPYEAFF. The CDR3 DNA reads as TGTGCCAGCAGTCTTGGACAGCCTTATGAAGCTTTCTTT.